This TCR beta chain was captured by sequencing in a study of beta chain features in type 1 diabetes. About the study: On cell yields, gender and age, patients and healthy donors were similar. Whole-study findings and limits: Patients with type 1 diabetes showed fewer VDJ junction insertions and more deletions. When Type 1 diabetes patients were examined, their TCRB CDR3s proved moderately but significantly shorter in all four CD4+ subsets.

A single heparinised blood sample, averaging about 120 mL, was obtained per donor. The sample holds a few counts of this clone. Its antigen remains unidentified. Between the trimmed V and J ends, which lost 0 bases and 10 bases, there was a span of 5 bases. Per the germline V gene, CDR1 is SGHDT and CDR2 is YYEEEE. The CDR3 totals 11 residues. Isolated RNA was reverse transcribed in full, so expressed TCRB transcripts were sequenced. About 3.7 million reads, on average, came from each naive, central memory and regulatory T cell sample. Measured with immunoSEQ multiplex PCR; TCRdb has only the in-frame clones, and not every one. The repertoire holds roughly 350,000 clones, about 10% seen once, with about 0.6% in the top ten.

This TCR derives from a young man with type 1 diabetes. The chain combines TRBV5-6 with TRBJ2-1; unclear D gene. Material for sequencing was central memory CD4+ T cells from blood. In DNA form, the CDR3 reads TGTGCCAGCAGCTTGGGCTGGGAGCAGTTCTTC. Encoded protein: CASSLGWEQFF.